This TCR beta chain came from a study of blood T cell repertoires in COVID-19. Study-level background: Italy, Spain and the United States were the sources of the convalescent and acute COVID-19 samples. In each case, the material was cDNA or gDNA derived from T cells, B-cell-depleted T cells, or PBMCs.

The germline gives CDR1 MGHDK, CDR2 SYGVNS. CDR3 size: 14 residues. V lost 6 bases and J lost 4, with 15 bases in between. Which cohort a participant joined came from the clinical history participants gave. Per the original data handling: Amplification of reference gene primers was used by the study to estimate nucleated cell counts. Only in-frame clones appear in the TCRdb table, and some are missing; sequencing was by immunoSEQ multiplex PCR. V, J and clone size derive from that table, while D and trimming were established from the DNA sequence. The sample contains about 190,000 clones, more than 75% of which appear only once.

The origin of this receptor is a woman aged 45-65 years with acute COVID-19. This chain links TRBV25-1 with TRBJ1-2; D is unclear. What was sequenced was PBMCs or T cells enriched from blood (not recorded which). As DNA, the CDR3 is TGTGCCAGCAGCCAGAGCGGCGCTGCCTATGGCTACACCTTC. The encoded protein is CASSQSGAAYGYTF.